This T cell receptor beta chain comes out of a study of T cell responses to AZD1222 COVID-19 vaccine (dated by TCRdb to the early 2020s). Describing the broader study: A total of over 230 trial participants underwent TCR sequencing, of whom 207 received two doses of AZD1222 and about 25 received two doses of the MenACWY control vaccine. Trial participants were enrolled by age into subgroups of 18-55, 56-69 and 70-plus years, and around 150, 28 and 57 TCR-sequenced participants, respectively, were included in these subgroups.

Comment on this clone: The specificity of this receptor is unknown. Base qualities were left out, and no much larger clone turns up one base away.

The CDR3 regions of human TCRbeta chains were subjected to immunosequencing. The paper's data handling went like this. TCRs in the repertoires were compared against a reference library of SARS-CoV-2-specific TCRs that had been generated with the MIRA antigen-specificity platform. Breadth meant the fraction of unique TCRs that were SARS-CoV-2-associated, whereas depth meant the fraction of total T cells that were SARS-CoV-2-associated. Using the MIRA data, each spike-specific TCR was mapped to the spike region that the TCR reacts to and placed in a CD4 or CD8 class. Log10-transformed breadth and depth values were compared by one-way ANOVA with Sidak's multiple comparisons tests. TCRdb mirrors the immuneACCESS table, restricted to in-frame sequences. Some clones are absent from its copies; in checked studies, under half trace to an unresolved V gene, and the reason for the others is unknown. That table is the source of V, J and clone size, and D and trimming were worked out from the DNA. A total of some 130,000 clones appear in this sample, 90% to 95% of them only once. 6.5% to 8.5% of the sample lies in the top ten.

The time point tag for this specimen amounts to: about 28 days (+/-7) after the second vaccine dose. AZD1222 recipients with second doses at about 4 weeks or about 12 weeks were pooled, because spike-specific TCR depth and breadth did not differ between schedules. Samples from vaccinated people were obtained from the UK trials COV001 and COV002, which included a single-blind randomized controlled phase 2/3 trial of AZD1222 (ChAdOx1 nCoV-19) in healthy adults. For TCRbeta chain sequencing, PBMC samples from trial participants were taken at day 0 and at day 28 after the second dose. For CDR1 and CDR2, the germline V gene (reference sequence) lists GTSNPN and SVGIG. Spanning cysteine to phenylalanine, the CDR3 consists of 15 amino acids. The retained sequence is limited to the CDR3, 45 bases, with the frame set at the first base. Clipping removes 0 bases from V and 7 bases from J, with 3 as the unmatched junction base count.

Study-wide findings and limitations: Participants were mostly white British and included more females than males, and it was suggested by the authors that clonal diversity may have been underestimated. After two AZD1222 doses, both the breadth and the depth of spike-specific TCRs were significantly higher than at day 0 and than in MenACWY recipients. Nearly half of unique spike-specific TCRs reportedly recognized epitopes outside regions mutated in the B.1.351 and B.1.1.7 variants. Vaccine-associated CD4 TCRs spanned the whole spike protein, with dominant responses in regions 160-218 and 743-854. No day 14 peak-response samples were available, so repertoires were characterized only after the peak T cell response. The 56-69-year group was small, and its depth increase did not reach significance, likely because of low power. Only five or six AZD1222 recipients were SARS-CoV-2 seropositive at baseline, limiting conclusions about previously exposed vaccinees.

The chain couples TRBV30 to TRBJ1-6, with TRBD1 identical over 10 junction bases. This TCR came from an adult who received the AZD1222 COVID-19 vaccine. This specimen consisted of peripheral blood, obtained 28 days after the second AZD1222 dose. CDR3 reads: CAWSVRGQGNSPLHF. The DNA sequence is TGTGCCTGGAGTGTACGGGGACAGGGGAATTCACCCCTCCACTTT.